These 21 T cell receptor delta chains came from one sample sequenced in a study of gamma-delta T cells after stem cell transplantation. TCRdb made new clone calls on the RT-PCR reads using CATT. Here the sample spans fewer than 700 delta-chain clones, about 9.1% being singletons. Sequenced input: gamma-delta T cells. Receptor source: a human donor. It is not recorded whose cells these are; they may come from a transplant donor.

This clone was found a few times. The J gene is TRDJ1, the V gene TRDV2; D call uncertain. The J gene, absent from TCRdb, was called here by matching the DNA to germline. This CDR3 is built from 18 residues. Trimming shortened V by 4 bases and J by 1 base, and 24 bases separated the two germline ends. Germline CDR1 GEAIGNYY, CDR2 EKD. CDR3 DNA sequence: TGTGCCTGTGAGACTAGGACCAATACAGGGAGCAGCACCGATAAACTCATCTTT. It is translated as CACETRTNTGSSTDKLIF.

This clone was seen a few times. A much more abundant neighbour one base away suggests this may be a read error. The chain combines TRDV2 with TRDJ1; TRDD3 matches at 12 bases. Germline CDR1 reads GEAIGNYY; CDR2 reads EKD. This CDR3 is built from 20 residues. CDR3 protein: CACGTLTGGYLQEGTDKLIF. The DNA of the CDR3 is TGTGCCTGTGGCACCCTTACTGGGGGATACCTCCAGGAGGGCACCGATAAACTCATCTTT.

This clone was observed a handful of times. The junction differs from germline at one of its ends, possibly a read error. The chain has TRDV2 and TRDJ3, with 7 bases matching TRDD3. Germline assignment: CDR1 GEAIGNYY and CDR2 EKD. CDR3 length: 18 residues. The CDR3 reads CACDTAGGRSWYTRQMFF. CDR3 in DNA: TGTGCCTGTGACACCGCTGGGGGCCGCTCCTGGTACACCCGACAGATGTTTTTC.

The sample holds a few counts of this clone. This DNA's translation and the protein TCRdb lists, from a much larger clone, do not match at residue 4, likely due to a read error; the protein shown is translated from the DNA. The V gene is TRDV2, the J gene TRDJ4; TRDD3 matches at 9 bases. Germline loops: CDR1 GEAIGNYY, CDR2 EKD. This CDR3 is 18 amino acids long. V lost 5 bases to trimming and J lost 0 bases; unmatched junction nucleotides: 18. Here the CDR3 reads CACGTVRTGGEVARPLIF. Written as DNA, the CDR3 is TGTGCCTGTGGCACTGTACGAACTGGGGGAGAGGTGGCCAGACCCCTGATCTTT.

The table lists this clone with a few counts. A far larger clone is just one base off, so this is likely a read error. The chain joins TRDV2 to TRDJ1; 13 bases match TRDD3. The CDR3 is made up of 16 amino acids. In germline, CDR1 is GEAIGNYY, CDR2 EKD. The CDR3 loop reads CARDALLGDTTDKLIF. For the CDR3, the DNA is TGTGCCCGTGACGCATTACTGGGGGATACGACCGATAAACTCATCTTT.

Regarding this clone: With a far larger clone one base away, a read error is the likely cause. The rearrangement links TRDV1 to TRDJ1; 8 nucleotides align to TRDD3. Germline loops: CDR1 TSWWSYY, CDR2 QGS. CDR3 length equals 19 residues. The CDR3 sequence is CALGIRGFIAWGKGHNLIF. In nucleotides, the CDR3 is TGTGCTCTTGGAATTAGGGGGTTCATTGCCTGGGGGAAGGGCCATAATCTCATCTTT.

This clone was seen a few times. One base away lies a much larger clone, so this may be a sequencing read error. The chain employs TRDV2 and TRDJ1; 12 bases line up with TRDD3. Germline CDR1 GEAIGNYY, CDR2 EKD. This CDR3 contains 20 residues. The CDR3 bases are TGTGCCTGTGACCTCATCTCCACTCCCATACTGGGGGATACAGCCGATAAACCCATCTTT. It specifies CACDLISTPILGDTADKPIF.

This clone has a handful of counts. V usage is TRDV2 and J usage is TRDJ1; 13 nucleotides match TRDD3. The J gene, not given by TCRdb, was assigned here from a germline match of the nucleotide sequence. The CDR3 has 18 residues. Trimming cost V 4 bases and J 2 bases; bases outside gene matches: 12. Germline CDR1 and CDR2: GEAIGNYY and EKD. CDR3 sequence reads: CACDSIQTGGYATDKLIF. CDR3 bases: TGTGCCTGTGATAGCATTCAAACTGGGGGATACGCTACCGATAAACTCATCTTT.

The chain is built from TRDV2 and TRDJ3, with 8 bases fitting TRDD3. The CDR3 loop spans 20 amino acids. Germline V gene data show CDR1 as GEAIGNYY and CDR2 as EKD. J was trimmed by 18 bases and V by 3 bases; bases with no gene match: 30. The CDR3, as DNA: TGTGCCTGTGACCCTTGGGATGAGGGGGATAAAGGTTGTGACACCCGCCCGATGTTTTTC. This gives the protein CACDPWDEGDKGCDTRPMFF.

This clone qualifies as large. V gene TRDV2 combines with J gene TRDJ1, with TRDD3 matching over 13 bases. The J segment lost 3 bases and the V segment lost 4 bases, leaving 7 bases of the junction unmatched. This CDR3 is built from 16 residues. CDR1 GEAIGNYY and CDR2 EKD come from the germline V gene. The CDR3: CACDSLTGGYADKLIF. CDR3 nucleotide sequence: TGTGCCTGTGATTCCCTTACTGGGGGATACGCCGATAAACTCATCTTT.

In its sample, this clone is large (0.1 to 1%). This chain links TRDV2 with TRDJ1, with 12 bases identical to TRDD3. There are 18 residues in the CDR3. Germline values: CDR1 GEAIGNYY, CDR2 EKD. The trim removed 3 bases at V and 1 base at J, leaving 11 bases unmatched. The CDR3 DNA sequence: TGTGCCTGTGACCCACTGGGGGATACCGGAATTGTCACCGATAAACTCATCTTT. It is translated as CACDPLGDTGIVTDKLIF.

The V and J genes are TRDV3 and TRDJ1; 13 bases are shared with TRDD3. Unmatched junction bases numbered 29, after V lost 1 base and J lost 0 bases. The CDR3 covers 24 residues. Germline V CDR1 and CDR2: TVYSNPD, GDNSRS (reference sequence). As DNA, the CDR3 is TGTGCCTTTAATCGGAAACCCCCACTACGGGGACTGGGGGATACGCGGGGGAACACCGATAAACTCATCTTT. This translates into CAFNRKPPLRGLGDTRGNTDKLIF.

This clone was counted between two and nine times. Since a far larger clone is one base different, this is likely a read error. The V call is TRDV1, the J call TRDJ1, with 8 nucleotides matching TRDD3. The CDR3 sequence is 19 residues long. Germline loops: CDR1 TSWWSYY, CDR2 QGS. The trim removed 6 bases at V and 7 bases at J, leaving 25 bases unmatched. Here the CDR3 DNA reads TGTGCTCTTGGAATTAGGGGGTTCATTGCCTGGGGGAAGGGCCGTAAACTCATCTTT. Encoded protein: CALGIRGFIAWGKGRKLIF.

With respect to this clone: A much larger clone lies a single base off, so this may be a read error. The chain carries TRDV1 and TRDJ1, with 7 bases matching TRDD3. The CDR3 has 21 residues. Germline assignment: CDR1 TSWWSYY and CDR2 QGS. Germline trimming cut 1 base from V and 2 bases from J; bases unmatched to any gene: 22. The CDR3 region has the DNA TGTGCTCTTGGGGAACCACTTGATTGGGGGGATGATGAGAGTGGGACCGATAAACTCATCTTT. Amino acids: CALGEPLDWGDDESGTDKLIF.

As to this clone: TCRdb attributes to this sequence the protein of a much larger clone, which differs from the DNA translation at residue 16; a read error is likely, and the protein displayed is translated from the DNA. This sequence joins TRDV2 and TRDJ1; the D is unclear. The CDR3 totals 18 residues. CDR1 is GEAIGNYY, CDR2 EKD, per germline. The CDR3 is CACDTVGGPRSYTDKPIF. The CDR3 bases are TGTGCCTGTGACACCGTGGGAGGACCCCGTTCGTACACCGATAAACCCATCTTT.

Judged by abundance, this clone is large (0.1 to 1%). The sample has other DNA sequences that encode this CDR3 too. The chain combines TRDV1 with TRDJ1; 11 bases fit TRDD3. CDR3 size: 19 residues. V was pared by 5 bases and J by 0 bases, with 14 bases of the junction left unmatched. CDR1 and CDR2 from the germline V gene are TSWWSYY and QGS. Here the CDR3 reads CALGSKVLWGILDTDKLIF. CDR3 bases: TGTGCTCTTGGGTCGAAGGTACTCTGGGGGATACTTGACACCGATAAACTCATCTTT.

This clone was detected only a few times. It is likely a read error: a sequence one base away is far more abundant. Within the sample, other DNA sequences also encode this same CDR3. The gene calls are TRDV2 and TRDJ1; 8 nucleotides agree with TRDD3. The CDR3 consists of 21 residues. Germline CDR1 is GEAIGNYY and CDR2 is EKD. DNA of the CDR3: TGTGCCTGTGACACCGTGCCTGGGGGAACTTCCCTCTACCCGGGAGTCGATAAACTCATCTTC. Its translation is CACDTVPGGTSLYPGVDKLIF.

This clone was picked up a small number of times. The genes are TRDV2 and TRDJ1; D unclear. V was shortened by 1 base and J by 1 base, with 9 bases between the two germline ends. The CDR3 consists of 14 residues. Germline V gives CDR1 GEAIGNYY, CDR2 EKD. The chain's CDR3 is CACDTVGSTDKLIF. As DNA, the CDR3 is TGTGCCTGTGACACAGTGGGTTCCACCGATAAACTCATCTTT.

This clone was seen more than once but under ten times. The protein given by TCRdb reflects a much larger clone and differs at residue 6 from this DNA's translation, likely from a read error; the protein shown is the DNA's translation. The chain links TRDV2 to TRDJ1, with TRDD3 matching 10 bases. The V gene end was trimmed by 3 bases and the J gene end by 2 bases; junction bases not matched to a gene: 8. Germline V gene lookup returns CDR1 GEAIGNYY and CDR2 EKD. This CDR3 comprises 16 residues. CDR3 DNA sequence: TGTGCCTGTGACTTACCGGGGGATACGGAGACCGATAAACTCATCTTT. The encoded protein is CACDLPGDTETDKLIF.

In regard to this clone: A read error likely explains this, since a far larger clone differs by one base. Other DNA sequences of this sample code for an identical CDR3. The chain joins TRDV2 to TRDJ1, with TRDD3 matching 13 bases. The CDR3 contains 16 residues. CDR1 is GEAIGNYY, CDR2 EKD, per germline. CDR3 coding DNA: TGTGCCTGTGACGCATTACTGGGGGATACGACCGATAAACTTATCTTT. It codes for CACDALLGDTTDKLIF.

Relative to its sample, this clone is large (0.1 to 1%). Other DNA sequences of this sample code for an identical CDR3. This chain uses TRDV2 with TRDJ1; D is possibly TRDD2 or TRDD3 (5 bases each). Looked up from germline, CDR1 is GEAIGNYY and CDR2 is EKD. The CDR3 is 22 amino acids. Trimming removed 0 bases at V and 0 bases at J, with 31 bases between. CDR3 amino acids: CACDTLPSGRTIELPHTDKLIF. The CDR3 bases are TGTGCCTGTGACACCCTTCCCTCGGGGAGGACTATCGAACTCCCTCACACCGATAAACTCATCTTT.